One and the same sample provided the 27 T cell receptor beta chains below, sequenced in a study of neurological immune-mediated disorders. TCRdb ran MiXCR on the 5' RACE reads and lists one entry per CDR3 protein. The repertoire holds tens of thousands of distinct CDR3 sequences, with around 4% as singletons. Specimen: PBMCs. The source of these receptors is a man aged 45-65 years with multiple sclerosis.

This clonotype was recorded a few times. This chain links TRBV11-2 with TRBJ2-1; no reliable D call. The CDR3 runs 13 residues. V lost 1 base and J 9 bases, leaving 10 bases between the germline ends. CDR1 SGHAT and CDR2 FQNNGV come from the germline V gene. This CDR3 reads CASSLGAVGEQFF. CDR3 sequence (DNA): TGTGCCAGCAGCTTAGGTGCCGTGGGTGAGCAGTTCTTC.

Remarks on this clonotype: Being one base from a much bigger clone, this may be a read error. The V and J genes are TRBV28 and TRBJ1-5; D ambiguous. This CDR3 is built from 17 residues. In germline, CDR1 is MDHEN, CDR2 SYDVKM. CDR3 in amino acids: CASNRMAVRRSNQPQNF. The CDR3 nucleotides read TGTGCCAGCAATCGGATGGCCGTTCGGAGGAGCAATCAGCCCCAGAATTTT. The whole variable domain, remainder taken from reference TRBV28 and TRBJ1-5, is DVKVTQSSRYLVKRTGEKVFLECVQDMDHENMFWYRQDPGLGLRLIYFSYDVKMKEKGDIPEGYSVSREKKERFSLILESASTNQTSMYLCASNRMAVRRSNQPQNFGDGTRLSIL.

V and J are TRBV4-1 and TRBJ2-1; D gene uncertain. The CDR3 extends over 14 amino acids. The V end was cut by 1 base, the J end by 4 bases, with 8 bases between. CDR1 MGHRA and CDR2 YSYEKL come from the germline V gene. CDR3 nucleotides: TGCGCCAGCAGCCAAGTTCTGCGGTACAATGAGCAGTTCTTC. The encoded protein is CASSQVLRYNEQFF.

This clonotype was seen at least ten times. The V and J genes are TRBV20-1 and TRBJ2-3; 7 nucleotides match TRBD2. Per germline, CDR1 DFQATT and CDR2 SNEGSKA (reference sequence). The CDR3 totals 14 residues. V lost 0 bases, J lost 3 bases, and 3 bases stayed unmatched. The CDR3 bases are TGCAGTGCTAGAGAACCTAGCGGAACAGATACGCAGTATTTT. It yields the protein CSAREPSGTDTQYF.

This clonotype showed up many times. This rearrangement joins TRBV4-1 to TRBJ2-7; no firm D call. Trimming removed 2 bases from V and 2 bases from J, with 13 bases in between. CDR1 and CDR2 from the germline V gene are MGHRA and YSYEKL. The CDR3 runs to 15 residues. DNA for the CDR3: TGCGCCAGCAGCCAAACCCCCTCCATTACCTACGAGCAGTACTTC. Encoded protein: CASSQTPSITYEQYF.

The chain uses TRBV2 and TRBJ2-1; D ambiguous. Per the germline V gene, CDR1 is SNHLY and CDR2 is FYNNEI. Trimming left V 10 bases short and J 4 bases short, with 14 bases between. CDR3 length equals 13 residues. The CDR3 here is CATTSGRYNEQFF. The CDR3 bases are TGTGCCACTACCTCCGGTCGATACAATGAGCAGTTCTTC. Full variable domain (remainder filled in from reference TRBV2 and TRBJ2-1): EPEVTQTPSHQVTQMGQEVILRCVPISNHLYFYWYRQILGQKVEFLVSFYNNEISEKSEIFDDQFSVERPDGSNFTLKIRSTKLEDSAMYFCATTSGRYNEQFFGPGTRLTVL.

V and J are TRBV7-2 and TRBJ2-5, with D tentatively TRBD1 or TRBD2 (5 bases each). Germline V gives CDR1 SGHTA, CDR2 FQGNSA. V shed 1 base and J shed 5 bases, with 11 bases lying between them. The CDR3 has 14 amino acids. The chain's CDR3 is CASSLGRGWETQYF. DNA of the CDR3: TGTGCCAGCAGCTTAGGTCGGGGCTGGGAGACCCAGTACTTC.

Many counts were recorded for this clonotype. CDR3 residues: CASSLPGWTEAFF. The CDR3 DNA is TGTGCCAGCAGTTTACCAGGGTGGACTGAAGCTTTCTTT. The chain links TRBV12-3 or TRBV12-4 to TRBJ1-1, with D perhaps matching TRBD1 (5 bases). Trimming took 2 bases from V and 5 from J, leaving 9 bases between them. CDR3 length: 13 residues.

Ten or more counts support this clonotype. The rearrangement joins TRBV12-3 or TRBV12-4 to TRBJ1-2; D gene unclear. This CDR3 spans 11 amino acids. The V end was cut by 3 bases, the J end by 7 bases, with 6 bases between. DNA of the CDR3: TGTGCCAGCAGTTTTCTGGGTGGCTACACCTTC. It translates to CASSFLGGYTF.

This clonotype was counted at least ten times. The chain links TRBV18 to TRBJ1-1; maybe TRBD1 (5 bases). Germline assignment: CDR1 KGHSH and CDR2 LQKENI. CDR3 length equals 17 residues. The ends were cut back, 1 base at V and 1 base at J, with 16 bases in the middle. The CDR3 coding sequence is TGTGCCAGCTCACCACATCGCCCGAGACAGAGGAACACTGAAGCTTTCTTT. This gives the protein CASSPHRPRQRNTEAFF.

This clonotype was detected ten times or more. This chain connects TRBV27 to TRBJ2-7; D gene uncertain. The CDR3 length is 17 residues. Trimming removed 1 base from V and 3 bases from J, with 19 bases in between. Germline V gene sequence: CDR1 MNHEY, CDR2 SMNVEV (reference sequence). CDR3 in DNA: TGTGCCAGCAGTTTATACCCTCCCAACGTCGAACGCTACGAGCAGTACTTC. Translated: CASSLYPPNVERYEQYF.

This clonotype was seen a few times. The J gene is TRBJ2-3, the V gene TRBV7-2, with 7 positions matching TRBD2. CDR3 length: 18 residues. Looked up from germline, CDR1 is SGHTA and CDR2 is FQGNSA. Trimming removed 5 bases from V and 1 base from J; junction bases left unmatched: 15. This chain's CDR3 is CASSPLPGVSGRTDTQYF. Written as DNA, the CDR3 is TGTGCCAGCAGCCCCTTACCGGGGGTTAGCGGGCGCACAGATACGCAGTATTTT. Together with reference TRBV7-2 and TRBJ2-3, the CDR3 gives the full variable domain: GAGVSQSPSNKVTEKGKDVELRCDPISGHTALYWYRQSLGQGLEFLIYFQGNSAPDKSGLPSDRFSAERTGGSVSTLTIQRTQQEDSAVYLCASSPLPGVSGRTDTQYFGPGTRLTVL.

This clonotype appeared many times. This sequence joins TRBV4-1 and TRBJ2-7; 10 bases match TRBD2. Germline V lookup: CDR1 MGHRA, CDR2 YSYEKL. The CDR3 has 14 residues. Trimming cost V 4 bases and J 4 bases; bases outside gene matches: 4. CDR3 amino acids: CASSLGLADYEQYV. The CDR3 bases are TGCGCCAGCAGCCTCGGACTAGCGGATTACGAGCAGTACGTC.

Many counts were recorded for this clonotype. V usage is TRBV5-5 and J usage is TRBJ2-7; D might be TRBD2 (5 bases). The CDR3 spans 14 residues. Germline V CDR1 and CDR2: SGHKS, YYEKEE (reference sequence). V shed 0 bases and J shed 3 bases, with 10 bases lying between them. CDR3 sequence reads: CASSLGLRDYEQYF. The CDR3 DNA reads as TGTGCCAGCAGCTTGGGTCTCCGGGACTACGAGCAGTACTTC.

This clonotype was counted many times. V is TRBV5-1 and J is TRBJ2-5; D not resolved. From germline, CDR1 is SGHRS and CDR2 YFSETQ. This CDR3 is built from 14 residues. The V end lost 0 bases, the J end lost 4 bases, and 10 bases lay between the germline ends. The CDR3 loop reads CASSLASAGETQYF. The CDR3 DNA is TGCGCCAGCAGCTTGGCCTCGGCAGGAGAGACCCAGTACTTC.

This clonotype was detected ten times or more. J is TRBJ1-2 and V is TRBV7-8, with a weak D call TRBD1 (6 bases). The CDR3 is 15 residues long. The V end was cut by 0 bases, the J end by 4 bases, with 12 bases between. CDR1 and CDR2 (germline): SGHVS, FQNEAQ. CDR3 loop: CASSLAFGGAYGYTF. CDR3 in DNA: TGTGCCAGCAGCTTAGCTTTTGGGGGGGCCTATGGCTACACCTTC.

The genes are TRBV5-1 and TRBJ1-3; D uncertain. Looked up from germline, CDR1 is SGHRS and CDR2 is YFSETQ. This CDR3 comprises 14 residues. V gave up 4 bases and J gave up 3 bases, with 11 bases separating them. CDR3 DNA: TGCGCCAGCAGCCCCGCGTGGCGTGGAAACACCATATATTTT. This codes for CASSPAWRGNTIYF.

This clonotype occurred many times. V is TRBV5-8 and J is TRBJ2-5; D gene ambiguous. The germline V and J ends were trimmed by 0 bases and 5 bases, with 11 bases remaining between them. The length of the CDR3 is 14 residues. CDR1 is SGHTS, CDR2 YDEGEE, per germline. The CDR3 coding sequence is TGTGCCAGCAGCTTGGCCGTAGATTCGGAGACCCAGTACTTC. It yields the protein CASSLAVDSETQYF. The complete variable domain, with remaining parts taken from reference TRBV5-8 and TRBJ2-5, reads EAGVTQSPTHLIKTRGQQATLRCSPISGHTSVYWYQQALGLGLQFLLWYDEGEERNRGNFPPRFSGRQFPNYSSELNVNALELEDSALYLCASSLAVDSETQYFGPGTRLLVL.

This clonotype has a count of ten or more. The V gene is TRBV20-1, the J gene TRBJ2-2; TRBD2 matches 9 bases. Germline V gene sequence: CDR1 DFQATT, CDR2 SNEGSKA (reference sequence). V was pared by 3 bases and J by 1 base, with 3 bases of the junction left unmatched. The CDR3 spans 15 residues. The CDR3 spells CSASIAGVNTGELFF. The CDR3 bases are TGCAGTGCTAGTATAGCGGGGGTGAACACCGGGGAGCTGTTTTTT.

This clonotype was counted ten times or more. Here the CDR3 DNA reads TGTGCCAGCAGTCCGGCCGGGACAGCTACAAATACGCAGTATTTT. This translates into CASSPAGTATNTQYF. V gene TRBV6-5 combines with J gene TRBJ2-3; 7 bases match TRBD1. Germline CDR1 is MNHEY and CDR2 is SVGAGI. Trimming at V came to 5 bases and at J to 7 bases, leaving 12 bases not matched to a gene. The CDR3 is 15 amino acids.

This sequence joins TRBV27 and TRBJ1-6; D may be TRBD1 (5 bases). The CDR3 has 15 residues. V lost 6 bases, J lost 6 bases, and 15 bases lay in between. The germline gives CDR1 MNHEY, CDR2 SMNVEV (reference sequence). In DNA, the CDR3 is TGTGCCAGCAGAGGAGGGGTATGGGGTAATTCACCCCTCCACTTT. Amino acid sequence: CASRGGVWGNSPLHF.

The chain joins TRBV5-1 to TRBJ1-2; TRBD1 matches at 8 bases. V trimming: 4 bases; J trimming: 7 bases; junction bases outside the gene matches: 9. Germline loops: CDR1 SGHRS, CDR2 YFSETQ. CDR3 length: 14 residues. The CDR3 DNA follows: TGCGCCAGCAGCCCTGGGCAGGGGGCTTCTGGCTACACCTTC. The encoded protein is CASSPGQGASGYTF.

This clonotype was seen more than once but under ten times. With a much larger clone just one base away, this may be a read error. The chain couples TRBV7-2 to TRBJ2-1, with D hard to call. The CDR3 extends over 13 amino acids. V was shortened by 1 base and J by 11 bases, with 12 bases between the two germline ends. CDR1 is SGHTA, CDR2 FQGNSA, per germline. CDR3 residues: CASSLGMIFQQFF. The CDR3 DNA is TGTGCCAGCAGCTTAGGAATGATATTTCAGCAGTTCTTC.

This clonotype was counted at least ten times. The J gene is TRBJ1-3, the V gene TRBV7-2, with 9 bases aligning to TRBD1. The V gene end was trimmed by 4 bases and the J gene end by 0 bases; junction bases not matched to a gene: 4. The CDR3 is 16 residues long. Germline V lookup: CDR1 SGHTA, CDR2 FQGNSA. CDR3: CASSSQGAASGNTIYF. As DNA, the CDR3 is TGTGCCAGCAGCTCACAGGGGGCAGCCTCTGGAAACACCATATATTTT.

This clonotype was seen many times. The CDR3 coding sequence is TGTGCCAGCAGTATAGTCAAGTCCACCGGGGAGCTGTTTTTT. Translating gives CASSIVKSTGELFF. The chain couples TRBV12-3 or TRBV12-4 to TRBJ2-2; no clear D. The CDR3 runs 14 residues. The germline V and J ends were trimmed by 5 bases and 4 bases, with 11 bases remaining between them.

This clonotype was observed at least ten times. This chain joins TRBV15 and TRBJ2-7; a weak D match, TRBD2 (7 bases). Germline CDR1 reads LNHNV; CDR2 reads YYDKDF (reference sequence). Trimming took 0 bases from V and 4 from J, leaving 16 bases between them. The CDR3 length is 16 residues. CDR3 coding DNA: TGTGCCACCAGCAGAGATCTTAGGGGGGGTCTTTACGAGCAGTACGTC. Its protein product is CATSRDLRGGLYEQYV.

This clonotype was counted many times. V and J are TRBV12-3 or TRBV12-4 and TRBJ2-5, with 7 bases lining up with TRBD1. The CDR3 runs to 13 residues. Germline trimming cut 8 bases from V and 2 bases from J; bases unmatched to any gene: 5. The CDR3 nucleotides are TGTGCCAGCGGCCCGGGACAGCAAGAGACCCAGTACTTC. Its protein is CASGPGQQETQYF.